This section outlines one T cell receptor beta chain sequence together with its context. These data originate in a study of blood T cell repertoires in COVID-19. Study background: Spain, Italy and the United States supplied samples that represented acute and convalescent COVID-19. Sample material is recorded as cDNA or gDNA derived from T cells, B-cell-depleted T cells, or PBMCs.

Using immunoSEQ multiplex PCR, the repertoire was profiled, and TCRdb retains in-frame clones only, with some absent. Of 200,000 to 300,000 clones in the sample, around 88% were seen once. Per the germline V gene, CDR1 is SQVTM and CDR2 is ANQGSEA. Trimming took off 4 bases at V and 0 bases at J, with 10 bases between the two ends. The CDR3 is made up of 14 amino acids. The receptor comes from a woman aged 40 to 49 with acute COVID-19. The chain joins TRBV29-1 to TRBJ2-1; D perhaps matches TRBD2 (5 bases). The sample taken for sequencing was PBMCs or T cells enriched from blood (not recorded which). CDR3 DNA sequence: TGCAGCGTTGTGAGGGAGACCTCCTACAATGAGCAGTTCTTC. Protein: CSVVRETSYNEQFF.